This T cell receptor beta chain was captured by sequencing in a study of T cells in Graves' hyperthyroidism and ophthalmopathy. Study results and limitations: Most thyroid clonotypes that were expanded above 0.001 also turned up in blood.

PBMCs stemmed from about 9.5 ml fresh peripheral blood. In the case of this clonotype: Antigen specificity is unknown. The junction departs from the called germline gene at one end, perhaps through a read error.

RNA transcripts served as the template for amplifying TCR beta CDR3 regions. When the TCR CDR3 underwent first-round RT-PCR, the HTBI primer set was used. Using its own MiXCR run on the multiplex PCR reads, TCRdb lists one record per CDR3 protein. The sample has about 720,000 distinct CDR3 sequences, approximately 16% seen once; the top ten hold around 7.7%. This sequence originates from a young man with Graves' hyperthyroidism. The material sequenced was blood.

The CDR3 DNA follows: TGTGCCAGCAGAAGTGACAGGAGCTCCTACAATGGGCAGTTCTTC. As protein: CASRSDRSSYNGQFF. The V gene is TRBV2, the J gene TRBJ2-1, with D tentatively TRBD1 (6 bases). Germline loops: CDR1 SNHLY, CDR2 FYNNEI. This CDR3 is 15 amino acids long. Supplemented by reference TRBV2 and TRBJ2-1, the full variable domain reads EPEVTQTPSHQVTQMGQEVILRCVPISNHLYFYWYRQILGQKVEFLVSFYNNEISEKSEIFDDQFSVERPDGSNFTLKIRSTKLEDSAMYFCASRSDRSSYNGQFFGPGTRLTVL.